Each of the 25 T cell receptor beta chains below was sequenced from the same sample in a study of T cell repertoires in ileal Crohn's disease. Data came from immunoSEQ multiplex PCR; TCRdb stores just in-frame clones and leaves some out. The sample carries 8,200 or so clones, around four fifths recorded once. Source material: ileal tissue. Source of these receptors: an adult with Crohn's disease.

The chain is built from TRBV7-3 and TRBJ2-7; possible D gene TRBD1, 6 bases. The CDR3 spans 14 residues. The ends were cut back, 5 bases at V and 2 bases at J, with 13 bases in the middle. CDR1 and CDR2 (germline): SGHTA, FQGTGA. DNA for the CDR3: TGTGCCAGCAGCGAGGCAGCAGGGGCCTACGAGCAGTACTTC. Protein product: CASSEAAGAYEQYF.

Details on this clone: This likely traces to a read error, being one base from a far larger clone. The genes are TRBV11-1 and TRBJ2-7; D unresolved. CDR3 length: 11 amino acids. The ends were cut back, 5 bases at V and 4 bases at J, with 6 bases in the middle. Germline assignment: CDR1 SGHAT and CDR2 FQDESV (reference sequence). The CDR3 spells CASSLRYEQYF. CDR3 sequence (DNA): TGTGCCAGCAGCCTCCGTTACGAGCAGTACTTC.

This chain uses TRBV19 with TRBJ1-5, with D possibly being TRBD1 (5 bases). V dropped 7 bases and J dropped 3 bases, with 13 bases sitting between them. This CDR3 spans 14 amino acids. Germline CDR1 is LNHDA and CDR2 is SQIVND (reference sequence). The CDR3 loop reads CASTRGGSNQPQHF. The CDR3 DNA sequence: TGTGCCAGTACCCGGGGGGGGTCCAATCAGCCCCAGCATTTT.

This chain joins TRBV5-6 and TRBJ2-1, with TRBD1 matching over 9 bases. The CDR3 runs to 16 residues. Losses at the gene ends were 0 bases for V and 7 bases for J; bases not matched to a gene: 8. Germline CDR1 and CDR2: SGHDT and YYEEEE. For the CDR3, the DNA is TGTGCCAGCAGCTTGGACAGGGGGCGACTTCTTAATGAGCAGTTCTTC. Protein sequence: CASSLDRGRLLNEQFF.

V gene TRBV4-1 combines with J gene TRBJ2-3; 7 bases map to TRBD2. CDR1 and CDR2 from the germline V gene are MGHRA and YSYEKL. There are 15 residues in the CDR3. V was clipped by 6 bases and J by 2 bases; unmatched bases: 8. As DNA, the CDR3 is TGCGCCAGCAGATACGCCGGGACTAACACAGATACGCAGTATTTT. Translation: CASRYAGTNTDTQYF.

The CDR3: CASSLVAGGPKNIQYF. The CDR3 nucleotides are TGTGCCAGCAGCTTAGTAGCGGGGGGCCCCAAAAACATTCAGTACTTC. The V gene is TRBV7-9, the J gene TRBJ2-4; 10 bases line up with TRBD2. CDR3 length: 16 residues. CDR1 is SEHNR and CDR2 is FQNEAQ in the germline V gene (reference sequence). Trimming took 1 base from V and 2 from J; bases not matched to a gene: 2.

The genes are TRBV18 and TRBJ1-2; 7 nucleotides line up with TRBD1. Germline V gene sequence: CDR1 KGHSH, CDR2 LQKENI. V was clipped by 4 bases and J by 5 bases; unmatched bases: 7. The CDR3 spans 14 residues. The CDR3 DNA follows: TGTGCCAGCTCACAGGGGGCAGGAAGATATGGCTACACCTTC. Protein sequence: CASSQGAGRYGYTF.

The chain recombines TRBV28 with TRBJ2-7, with TRBD2 matching over 10 bases. With 5 bases clipped from V and 4 bases from J, the junction kept 5 bases outside the gene matches. The V gene's germline CDR1 is MDHEN and CDR2 SYDVKM. This CDR3 region has 14 residues. CDR3 region: CASSLSGGAYEQYF. DNA of the CDR3: TGTGCCAGCAGTCTAAGCGGGGGGGCTTACGAGCAGTACTTC. The complete variable domain, with remaining parts taken from reference TRBV28 and TRBJ2-7, reads DVKVTQSSRYLVKRTGEKVFLECVQDMDHENMFWYRQDPGLGLRLIYFSYDVKMKEKGDIPEGYSVSREKKERFSLILESASTNQTSMYLCASSLSGGAYEQYFGPGTRLTVT.

By share of the sample, this clone is medium-sized. The genes are TRBV27 and TRBJ1-3, with a possible D match to TRBD1 (6 bases). Germline V lookup: CDR1 MNHEY, CDR2 SMNVEV (reference sequence). This CDR3 contains 15 residues. V lost 5 bases and J 0 bases, leaving 11 bases between the germline ends. The CDR3 nucleotides read TGTGCCAGCAGTCGGGGGGGCAGCTCTGGAAACACCATATATTTT. Its protein is CASSRGGSSGNTIYF.

This chain joins TRBV14 and TRBJ2-1, with 8 nucleotides matching TRBD2. Per the germline V gene, CDR1 is SGHDN and CDR2 is FVKESK. The CDR3 loop spans 16 amino acids. Germline trimming cut 4 bases from V and 4 bases from J; bases unmatched to any gene: 9. The CDR3 bases are TGTGCCAGCAGCCCAGACGGGGGGGCCGGGTACAATGAGCAGTTCTTC. Translated, it gives CASSPDGGAGYNEQFF.

The chain links TRBV27 to TRBJ2-5; TRBD2 might be the D (5 bases). Per germline, CDR1 MNHEY and CDR2 SMNVEV (reference sequence). The CDR3 is 14 residues long. The ends were cut back, 4 bases at V and 0 bases at J, with 9 bases in the middle. The CDR3 DNA is TGTGCCAGCAGTTCCCTAGCTCACCAAGAGACCCAGTACTTC. Its protein is CASSSLAHQETQYF.

This chain links TRBV29-1 with TRBJ1-2, with 7 bases fitting TRBD1. After removal of 1 base from V and 3 bases from J, the junction contained 8 bases not matched to a gene. Germline CDR1 is SQVTM and CDR2 is ANQGSEA. The CDR3 extends over 15 amino acids. The CDR3 reads CSVEGQGIWDYGYTF. For the CDR3, the DNA is TGCAGCGTTGAAGGACAGGGAATTTGGGACTATGGCTACACCTTC.

CDR3 sequence: CASSVTAGYTGELFF. In nucleotides, the CDR3 is TGTGCCAGCAGCGTAACAGCGGGTTATACCGGGGAGCTGTTTTTT. V is TRBV9 and J is TRBJ2-2; TRBD2 might be the D (6 bases). Germline CDR1 SGDLS, CDR2 YYNGEE. The CDR3 runs 15 residues. Deletions cut 1 base from V and 5 bases from J, with 12 bases between.

V usage is TRBV29-1 and J usage is TRBJ1-1; the D gene is possibly TRBD1 (6 bases). V was trimmed by 7 bases and J by 5 bases, leaving 11 bases between them. This CDR3 comprises 11 residues. From germline, CDR1 is SQVTM and CDR2 ANQGSEA. The CDR3, as DNA: TGCAGCGGGGACCAGGGGACTGAAGCTTTCTTT. Residues: CSGDQGTEAFF.

This chain joins TRBV9 and TRBJ2-7, with D tentatively TRBD1 (5 bases). The CDR3 covers 14 residues. The V gene lost 0 bases and the J gene lost 5 bases, with 12 bases spanning the gap. CDR1 and CDR2 from the germline V gene are SGDLS and YYNGEE. For the CDR3, the DNA is TGTGCCAGCAGCGTAGATGGGGCTAACGACGAGCAGTACTTC. Amino acids: CASSVDGANDEQYF.

The rearrangement links TRBV11-2 to TRBJ2-7; tentative D call: TRBD1 (6 bases). The CDR3 spans 14 residues. Trimming pared 9 bases from V and 0 bases from J, leaving 15 bases between. Germline V CDR1 and CDR2: SGHAT, FQNNGV. CDR3 loop: CASNRASNSYEQYF. CDR3 in DNA: TGTGCCAGTAACAGGGCATCGAACTCCTACGAGCAGTACTTC.

This sequence joins TRBV6-5 and TRBJ1-4, with TRBD1 matching over 8 bases. The CDR3 has 14 amino acids. Germline V gene data show CDR1 as MNHEY and CDR2 as SVGAGI. The trim removed 5 bases at V and 8 bases at J, leaving 7 bases unmatched. The CDR3 spells CASSRDRRWEKLFF. CDR3 DNA sequence: TGTGCCAGCAGTCGGGACAGGAGGTGGGAAAAACTGTTTTTT.

The rearrangement joins TRBV5-1 to TRBJ2-3; 8 positions agree with TRBD1. This CDR3 is 13 amino acids long. Germline CDR1 and CDR2: SGHRS and YFSETQ. Losses at the gene ends were 9 bases for V and 3 bases for J; bases not matched to a gene: 6. The CDR3 DNA reads TGCGCCACCAGGACAGGGAAGACAGATACGCAGTATTTT. This gives the protein CATRTGKTDTQYF.

V is TRBV7-7 and J is TRBJ2-3; TRBD1 is a possible D gene (6 bases). Germline V gene lookup returns CDR1 SSHAT and CDR2 FNYEAQ (reference sequence). The length of the CDR3 is 13 residues. The V and J ends lost 6 bases and 5 bases respectively, with 12 bases between them. The DNA for the CDR3 is TGTGCCAGCAGTCCGGACAGAGAAGATACGCAGTATTTT. It encodes CASSPDREDTQYF. The full variable domain, its missing parts supplied by reference TRBV7-7 and TRBJ2-3, is GAGVSQSPRYKVTKRGQDVTLRCDPISSHATLYWYQQALGQGPEFLTYFNYEAQPDKSGLPSDRFSAERPEGSISTLTIQRTEQRDSAMYRCASSPDREDTQYFGPGTRLTVL.

The V gene is TRBV15, the J gene TRBJ2-3; the D gene is possibly TRBD2 (5 bases). The CDR3 sequence is 15 residues long. Trimming cost V 0 bases and J 2 bases, with 9 bases left between them. CDR1 LNHNV and CDR2 YYDKDF come from the germline V gene (reference sequence). Written as DNA, the CDR3 is TGTGCCACCAGCAGAGATGGACTGCACACAGATACGCAGTATTTT. As protein: CATSRDGLHTDTQYF.

The chain couples TRBV6-1 to TRBJ2-7; 8 nucleotides align to TRBD1. The V segment lost 5 bases and the J segment 6 bases; nucleotides outside the gene matches: 12. Looked up from germline, CDR1 is MNHNS and CDR2 is SASEGT. This CDR3 has 15 residues. DNA of the CDR3: TGTGCCAGCAGTTTCCCGACCGACAGGGGAGGCGAGCAGTACTTC. It translates to CASSFPTDRGGEQYF.

The J gene is TRBJ1-1, the V gene TRBV11-2, with TRBD1 identical over 7 bases. The CDR3 contains 14 residues. After removal of 5 bases from V and 4 bases from J, the junction contained 7 bases not matched to a gene. Germline-derived CDR1 and CDR2 are SGHAT and FQNNGV. The CDR3 coding sequence is TGTGCCAGCAGCCCACAGGGGTCGGGCACTGAAGCTTTCTTT. Protein product: CASSPQGSGTEAFF.

This clone was seen a few times. Here the CDR3 reads CASSPPITGFGTDTQYF. For the CDR3, the DNA is TGCGCCAGCAGCCCGCCCATTACAGGGTTCGGCACAGATACGCAGTATTTT. V is TRBV5-1 and J is TRBJ2-3, with D perhaps TRBD1 (6 bases). CDR1 and CDR2 from the germline V gene are SGHRS and YFSETQ. The CDR3 has 17 residues. Trimming shortened V by 4 bases and J by 1 base, and 19 bases separated the two germline ends.

The rearrangement links TRBV7-2 to TRBJ1-5, with a tentative D call TRBD1 (6 bases). Deletions cut 5 bases from V and 0 bases from J, with 11 bases between. The germline V gene has CDR1 SGHTA and CDR2 FQGNSA. This CDR3 comprises 15 residues. The CDR3 loop is CASSAQGSSNQPQHF. The DNA of the CDR3 is TGTGCCAGCAGCGCCCAGGGGAGTAGCAATCAGCCCCAGCATTTT.

This clone showed up just a few times. The J gene is TRBJ1-5, the V gene TRBV2; tentatively, D is TRBD1 (6 bases). This CDR3 has 15 amino acids. Between the trimmed V and J ends, which lost 6 bases and 5 bases, there was a span of 17 bases. Germline lookup yields CDR1 SNHLY and CDR2 FYNNEI. DNA for the CDR3: TGTGCCAGCAGGAAAGGACAGAACCCTTATCAGCCCCAGCATTTT. This encodes CASRKGQNPYQPQHF.